The 2 T cell receptor beta chains presented below share a single source sample, sequenced in a study of cytomegalovirus exposure and HLA in healthy donors. Both 60 Vbeta primers and 13 Jbeta primers went into the PCR. Some clones are missing from TCRdb's copy, which holds only in-frame ones; the method was immunoSEQ multiplex PCR. Of 100,000 to 150,000 clones listed, 65% to 90% were seen once; the top ten hold around 11%. Sequences were obtained from PBMCs. These receptors originate from a male donor in good health and CMV-seropositive.

CDR3 coding DNA: TGTGCCTGGACCACAGGGGTGAGTTACAATGAGCAGTTCTTC. This gives the protein CAWTTGVSYNEQFF. This sequence joins TRBV30 and TRBJ2-1, with 7 bases fitting TRBD1. The CDR3 extends over 14 amino acids. V trimming: 4 bases; J trimming: 4 bases; junction bases outside the gene matches: 7. CDR1 GTSNPN and CDR2 SVGIG come from the germline V gene (reference sequence).

The genes are TRBV19 and TRBJ2-2; 8 positions agree with TRBD1. V shed 5 bases and J 3 bases; nucleotides not matched to a gene: 5. The CDR3 totals 15 residues. The germline CDR1 and CDR2 sequences are LNHDA and SQIVND (reference sequence). CDR3 loop: CASSFRTGYTGELFF. In DNA form, the CDR3 reads TGTGCCAGTAGTTTCCGGACAGGGTACACCGGGGAGCTGTTTTTT.